This T cell receptor beta chain is from a study of T-cell reconstitution after alpha-beta-depleted transplantation in children. Construction of the TCRbeta library involved unique molecular identifiers. From the PCR reads, TCRdb called clonotypes with MiXCR, one entry per CDR3 protein. The profile shows fewer than 350,000 distinct CDR3 sequences, over 9.5% of them singletons. Study-level results: Surviving recipient T cells and thymic progenitors produced the high day-60 TCRbeta diversity seen in some patients. Reportedly, alpha-beta T cells present about two months post-transplant originated from several hundred expanded clones of graft origin. At one year after transplant, newly produced T cells mostly accounted for T-cell counts and diversity.

CDR3 length: 14 residues. V lost 2 bases and J lost 4, with 8 bases in between. Germline CDR1 reads MDHEN; CDR2 reads SYDVKM. The table lists this clonotype with many counts. Its antigen is unknown. The sequences come from PBMCs, collected before TCRalphabeta/CD19-depleted stem cell transplant. V and J are TRBV28 and TRBJ2-2; no clear D gene. The TCR comes from a boy younger than two with acute myeloid leukemia, due to receive a stem cell transplant. The CDR3 DNA reads as TGTGCCAGCAGTTTAACATATCTCACCGGGGAGCTGTTTTTT. Protein sequence: CASSLTYLTGELFF.